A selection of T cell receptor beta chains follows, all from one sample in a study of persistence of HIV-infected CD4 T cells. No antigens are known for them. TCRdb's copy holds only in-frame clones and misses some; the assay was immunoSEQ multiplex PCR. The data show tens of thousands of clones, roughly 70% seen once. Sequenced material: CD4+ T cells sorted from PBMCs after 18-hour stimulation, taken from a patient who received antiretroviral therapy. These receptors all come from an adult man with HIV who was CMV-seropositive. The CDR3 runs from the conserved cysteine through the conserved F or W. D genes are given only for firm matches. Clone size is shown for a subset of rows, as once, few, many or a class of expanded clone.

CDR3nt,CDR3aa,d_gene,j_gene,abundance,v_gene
TGTGCCAGCAGTTACCGGTCCCAGGGTGGTGAGCAGTTCTTC,CASSYRSQGGEQFF,NA,TRBJ2-1,NA,TRBV6-6
TGTGCCAGCAGGCGGGACGGCAGCTCCTACGAGCAGTACTTC,CASRRDGSSYEQYF,NA,TRBJ2-7,NA,TRBV27
TGCGCCAGCAGCTTGGATTTAGGGTTTACTGAAGCTTTCTTT,CASSLDLGFTEAFF,NA,TRBJ1-1,NA,TRBV5-1
TGTGCCAGCAGAAAAACAGGGAACACTGAAGCTTTCTTT,CASRKTGNTEAFF,NA,TRBJ1-1,NA,TRBV27
TGTGCCAGCAGTTACTCGAAGAACAATCAGCCCCAGCATTTT,CASSYSKNNQPQHF,NA,TRBJ1-5,NA,TRBV6-5
TGTGCCAGCAGCAACGGGGGGGCCGGGGAGCTGTTTTTT,CASSNGGAGELFF,TRBD2,TRBJ2-2,NA,TRBV12-3/TRBV12-4
TGCGCCACCAACGACAATCTCGGCCAGCCCCAGCATTTT,CATNDNLGQPQHF,NA,TRBJ1-5,NA,TRBV10-2
TGTGCCAGCAGAAATTACTACGAGCAGTACTTC,CASRNYYEQYF,NA,TRBJ2-7,NA,TRBV28
TGCAGCGTTGCAGACCCTCCCGATGAGCAGTTCTTC,CSVADPPDEQFF,NA,TRBJ2-1,NA,TRBV29-1
TGTGCCAGCAGCGTAAGAAGACAGGGCGGGGGAGGCTACACCTTC,CASSVRRQGGGGYTF,TRBD1,TRBJ1-2,NA,TRBV7-2
TGTGCCAGCAGTTTGACTCCTTCGCGCTACAATGAGCAGTTCTTC,CASSLTPSRYNEQFF,NA,TRBJ2-1,once,TRBV6-5
TGCGCCAGCAGCTTGGGGGACCTTCCCAATCAGCCCCAGCATTTT,CASSLGDLPNQPQHF,NA,TRBJ1-5,NA,TRBV5-1
TGTGCCAGCTTGGACAGGACGGGCACCGGGGAGCTGTTTTTT,CASLDRTGTGELFF,TRBD1,TRBJ2-2,NA,TRBV2
TGTGCCAGCAGCCCCTACTACACAGATACGCAGTATTTT,CASSPYYTDTQYF,NA,TRBJ2-3,NA,TRBV7-2
TGTGCCAGCAGCTTTGAGACGGGGTACTACGAGCAGTACTTC,CASSFETGYYEQYF,NA,TRBJ2-7,NA,TRBV7-9
TGTGCCAGCAGTTACAACAGGGATTCACCCCTCCACTTT,CASSYNRDSPLHF,NA,TRBJ1-6,NA,TRBV6-5
TGCGCCAGCAGCTTGGGGACAGAAAGAAATTCACCCCTCCACTTT,CASSLGTERNSPLHF,NA,TRBJ1-6,NA,TRBV5-1
TGTGCCAGCAGTTTAGCGGTGGGAAGCACAGATACGCAGTATTTT,CASSLAVGSTDTQYF,NA,TRBJ2-3,few,TRBV6-5
TGTGCCAGCCGGGGGGACCGCGATGGAAGTGGCTACACCTTC,CASRGDRDGSGYTF,NA,TRBJ1-2,NA,TRBV2
TGTGCCAGCAGTGGAACCGGGACAGCACGCTACGAGCAGTACTTC,CASSGTGTARYEQYF,TRBD1,TRBJ2-7,NA,TRBV6-1
TGTGCCAGCAGACTTCGGAATCGGGGCCCCACAGATACGCAGTATTTT,CASRLRNRGPTDTQYF,NA,TRBJ2-3,NA,TRBV27
TGTGCCAGCAGCCAAGCAGGGGCGAACACCGGGGAGCTGTTTTTT,CASSQAGANTGELFF,NA,TRBJ2-2,NA,TRBV3-1/TRBV3-2
TGTGCCAGCAGCCCACAGGGGGGGAAAAAACTGTTTTTT,CASSPQGGKKLFF,TRBD1,TRBJ1-4,NA,TRBV28
TGTGCCAGCAGTGAGCAAGGGGCCCCCTCTGGAAACACCATATATTTT,CASSEQGAPSGNTIYF,NA,TRBJ1-3,NA,TRBV2
TGTGCCTTTAGTGCCGGACTAGCGGGGGTAACCGGGGAGCTGTTTTTT,CAFSAGLAGVTGELFF,TRBD2,TRBJ2-2,NA,TRBV30
TGTGCCAGCAGCTCTGGACAGGGAAACGCCCAAGAGACCCAGTACTTC,CASSSGQGNAQETQYF,TRBD1,TRBJ2-5,NA,TRBV11-3
TGTGCCAGCACCCTGACAGGGAGCACAGATACGCAGTATTTT,CASTLTGSTDTQYF,TRBD1,TRBJ2-3,few,TRBV6-5
TGTGCCAGCAGTGACCGGCGGGGGGGTAACAATCAGCCCCAGCATTTT,CASSDRRGGNNQPQHF,NA,TRBJ1-5,NA,TRBV6-1
TGTGCCAGCAGCTCTACTCGGGGGGCTGGGAATCAGCCCCAGCATTTT,CASSSTRGAGNQPQHF,NA,TRBJ1-5,NA,TRBV6-6
TGTGCCAGCAGCGAAACGACAGGGATCGCCTACGAGCAGTACTTC,CASSETTGIAYEQYF,TRBD1,TRBJ2-7,NA,TRBV14
TGTGCCAGCAGTTTTGGGACGGCAAACTATGGCTACACCTTC,CASSFGTANYGYTF,NA,TRBJ1-2,NA,TRBV28
TGTGCCAGCAGCCTGACAGGGGGCGCGGAGACCCAGTACTTC,CASSLTGGAETQYF,TRBD1,TRBJ2-5,NA,TRBV7-9
TGTGCCAGCAGCTTAGGACTAGCGGGGGGAGATACGCAGTATTTT,CASSLGLAGGDTQYF,TRBD2,TRBJ2-3,few,TRBV7-3
TGTGCCAGCTCTCCCATGGACAGGGGTGGCTACACCTTC,CASSPMDRGGYTF,TRBD1,TRBJ1-2,medium-sized,TRBV18
TGTGCCAGTAGTCAATCCCGACAGGGATTGAACACTGAAGCTTTCTTT,CASSQSRQGLNTEAFF,TRBD1,TRBJ1-1,NA,TRBV19
TGTGCCAGCAGCTCCCCCCCCGCGGCGACAGATAAACTGTTTTTT,CASSSPPAATDKLFF,NA,TRBJ1-4,NA,TRBV7-8
TGTGCCAGCAGTTCCCCGGGGCGAGTCGGCAATCAGCCCCAGCATTTT,CASSSPGRVGNQPQHF,NA,TRBJ1-5,NA,TRBV28
TGTGCCACCAGCAGTGAGGCCGGGACAGGGCTCTTCTTC,CATSSEAGTGLFF,TRBD1,TRBJ2-1,NA,TRBV15
TGCAGTGCGGGGGTGACAGATACGCAGTATTTT,CSAGVTDTQYF,NA,TRBJ2-3,NA,TRBV20-1
TGTGCCAGCAGTCCCCGGTCCCCGAGGGGCACCGGGGAGCTGTTTTTT,CASSPRSPRGTGELFF,NA,TRBJ2-2,NA,TRBV2
TGTGCCAGCAGCGTTGACCCGGGACTAGCGGGGGGAGGAAATGAGCAGTTCTTC,CASSVDPGLAGGGNEQFF,TRBD2,TRBJ2-1,NA,TRBV9
TGTGCCAGCAGCTCGGACAGGCGTCACAATCAGCCCCAGCATTTT,CASSSDRRHNQPQHF,TRBD1,TRBJ1-5,once,TRBV5-8
TGTGCCAGCAGCTTGAGCGGGACCACCGGGGAGCTGTTTTTT,CASSLSGTTGELFF,TRBD2,TRBJ2-2,few,TRBV5-5
TGTGCCAGCAGTTTAGGTGCTCGTAGCAAATTCTATGGCTACACCTTC,CASSLGARSKFYGYTF,NA,TRBJ1-2,NA,TRBV28
TGTGCCAGCAGCCCCCCAAACTACGAGCAGTACTTC,CASSPPNYEQYF,NA,TRBJ2-7,once,TRBV7-8
TGCGCCAGCAGCTTGGGGGACTCTAGCACAGATACGCAGTATTTT,CASSLGDSSTDTQYF,NA,TRBJ2-3,NA,TRBV5-1
TGTGCCAGCAGCCCGGATCCAGATACGCAGTATTTT,CASSPDPDTQYF,NA,TRBJ2-3,NA,TRBV5-6
TGTGCCAGCTCACCACCTGGTCAGGGTGACTATGGCTACACCTTC,CASSPPGQGDYGYTF,NA,TRBJ1-2,few,TRBV18
TGTGCCAGTCGGGGTTCTATTCAGCCCCAGCATTTT,CASRGSIQPQHF,NA,TRBJ1-5,few,TRBV19
TGTGCCAGCAGCTTAGCGGCAACGAACACAGATACGCAGTATTTT,CASSLAATNTDTQYF,NA,TRBJ2-3,NA,TRBV7-3